Listed here are 2 T cell receptor beta chains from one sample, sequenced in a study of spatial heterogeneity in lung cancer. TCRdb itself ran the 5' RACE reads through MiXCR, one entry per CDR3 protein. Among around 60,000 distinct CDR3 sequences, about 8% were seen once, and the ten largest hold roughly 16%. Time point given: sample taken at primary tumor resection. Whole RNA, isolated from tumor, nontumor lung or frozen PBMC, was sequenced without prior sorting. Sequencing was performed on PBMCs, taken at surgery. These TCRs come from a female donor with early-stage non-small cell lung cancer.

Here the CDR3 reads CASSLEGRGSTDTQYF. CDR3 DNA: TGCGCCAGCAGCTTGGAGGGGCGGGGAAGCACAGATACGCAGTATTTT. V and J are TRBV5-1 and TRBJ2-3; D is possibly TRBD2 (6 bases). This CDR3 is built from 16 residues. Germline values: CDR1 SGHRS, CDR2 YFSETQ. V dropped 0 bases and J dropped 0 bases, with 11 bases sitting between them.

This clonotype was observed many times. The rearrangement uses TRBV29-1 and TRBJ2-5, with 9 positions matching TRBD2. Germline values: CDR1 SQVTM, CDR2 ANQGSEA. The CDR3 consists of 11 residues. Trimming cost V 3 bases and J 14 bases; bases outside gene matches: 7. DNA of the CDR3: TGCAGCGTTGAGGTTAGCGGGGGATCATACTTC. Translating it yields CSVEVSGGSYF.